These 24 T cell receptor beta chains came from one sample sequenced in a study of blood T cell repertoires in COVID-19. Sequencing used immunoSEQ multiplex PCR; TCRdb keeps in-frame clones, though not all of them. The sample lists more than 150,000 clones, approximately 86% seen once, with roughly 8% in the top ten. The sequenced sample was peripheral blood. Receptors originate from a man between 60 and 75 years old with acute or convalescent COVID-19.

The chain uses TRBV12-1 and TRBJ2-4; the table's TRBD1 call for D was not verified on the DNA. TRBV12-1 is a pseudogene. The CDR3 runs to 18 residues. In DNA form, the CDR3 reads TGTGCCAGCACCACGGGACAGGGGCTACCCCTCGCCAAAAACATTCAGTACTTC. Its translation is CASTTGQGLPLAKNIQYF.

The V gene is TRBV30, the J gene TRBJ1-1; TRBD1 is a possible D gene (5 bases). V lost 2 bases, J lost 3 bases, and 10 bases lay in between. Germline V gene data show CDR1 as GTSNPN and CDR2 as SVGIG (reference sequence). CDR3 length equals 13 residues. The CDR3 DNA reads as TGTGCCTGGAGTCCCGGACACTACACTGAAGCTTTCTTT. Its translation: CAWSPGHYTEAFF.

The rearrangement joins TRBV30 to TRBJ2-1, with 10 bases matching TRBD2. This CDR3 has 14 residues. V trimming: 3 bases; J trimming: 6 bases; junction bases outside the gene matches: 5. CDR1 and CDR2 (germline): GTSNPN, SVGIG (reference sequence). The CDR3 spells CAWSPGTSVNEQFF. CDR3 in DNA: TGTGCCTGGAGCCCCGGGACTAGCGTCAATGAGCAGTTCTTC.

This chain links TRBV28 with TRBJ2-1, with 7 bases lining up with TRBD2. Trimming removed 8 bases from V and 0 bases from J; junction bases left unmatched: 7. The CDR3 spans 15 residues. Germline values: CDR1 MDHEN, CDR2 SYDVKM. In nucleotides, the CDR3 is TGTGCCAGCTGGAAAGCGGGGAGCTCCTACAATGAGCAGTTCTTC. Its protein product is CASWKAGSSYNEQFF.

CDR3 in amino acids: CASSPRGLRGFGYTF. In nucleotides, the CDR3 is TGTGCCAGCAGCCCCCGAGGATTACGGGGGTTTGGCTACACCTTC. The rearrangement links TRBV7-9 to TRBJ1-2, with a weak D call TRBD1 (5 bases). The CDR3 runs to 15 residues. Trimming cost V 5 bases and J 7 bases, with 20 bases left between them. Germline assignment: CDR1 SEHNR and CDR2 FQNEAQ (reference sequence).

The chain has TRBV6-5 and TRBJ1-1, with 11 bases aligning to TRBD1. Germline V gene sequence: CDR1 MNHEY, CDR2 SVGAGI. The V and J ends lost 5 bases and 5 bases, in that order; junction bases with no gene match: 7. This CDR3 spans 15 amino acids. CDR3: CASSNLGQGETEAFF. The CDR3 DNA follows: TGTGCCAGCAGTAATCTGGGACAGGGGGAAACTGAAGCTTTCTTT.

Note on this clone: The identical CDR3 is also encoded by other nucleotide sequences in the sample. V is TRBV10-1 and J is TRBJ2-2; no definite D call. Trimming removed 0 bases from V and 1 base from J, with 6 bases in between. Germline values: CDR1 WNHNN, CDR2 SYGVQD (reference sequence). The CDR3 totals 15 residues. The CDR3 loop reads CASSESRGNTGELFF. Written as DNA, the CDR3 is TGCGCCAGCAGTGAGTCTAGAGGGAACACCGGGGAGCTGTTTTTT.

J is TRBJ2-1 and V is TRBV24-1; TRBD2 matches at 9 bases. V gave up 3 bases and J gave up 8 bases; unmatched junction bases: 13. The CDR3 loop spans 17 amino acids. Germline V gives CDR1 KGHDR, CDR2 SFDVKD. The CDR3 spells CATSDQPGLAPTHEQFF. The DNA for the CDR3 is TGTGCCACCAGTGATCAGCCTGGACTAGCGCCAACCCATGAGCAGTTCTTC.

The V gene is TRBV6-5, the J gene TRBJ1-5; TRBD1 agrees at 8 bases. V trimming: 11 bases; J trimming: 0 bases; junction bases outside the gene matches: 6. The CDR3 is made up of 14 amino acids. CDR1 MNHEY and CDR2 SVGAGI come from the germline V gene. The CDR3 DNA sequence: TGTGCCGCCCGGACAGGGTATAGCAATCAGCCCCAGCATTTT. Protein product: CAARTGYSNQPQHF.

This clone was detected only once. The chain is built from TRBV5-5 and TRBJ2-3; the match to TRBD1 covers 7 bases. The V segment lost 4 bases and the J segment 5 bases; nucleotides outside the gene matches: 10. Looked up from germline, CDR1 is SGHKS and CDR2 is YYEKEE (reference sequence). CDR3 size: 15 residues. This CDR3 reads CASSRFIQGQDTQYF. CDR3 sequence (DNA): TGTGCCAGCAGCCGCTTTATACAGGGGCAAGATACGCAGTATTTT.

The chain has TRBV2 and TRBJ2-2; D is unresolved. This CDR3 comprises 14 residues. From germline, CDR1 is SNHLY and CDR2 FYNNEI. Trimming took 7 bases from V and 1 from J, leaving 10 bases between them. CDR3 loop: CASTPRWNTGELFF. The CDR3 DNA sequence: TGTGCCAGCACCCCACGGTGGAACACCGGGGAGCTGTTTTTT.

The rearrangement joins TRBV9 to TRBJ1-3; D uncertain. Trimming shortened V by 0 bases and J by 0 bases, and 7 bases separated the two germline ends. The CDR3 extends over 15 amino acids. The germline V gene encodes CDR1 SGDLS and CDR2 YYNGEE. The CDR3 nucleotides are TGTGCCAGCAGCGTAGACGGGATCTCTGGAAACACCATATATTTT. Protein sequence: CASSVDGISGNTIYF.

The rearrangement uses TRBV27 and TRBJ2-7, with 7 bases fitting TRBD2. CDR1 and CDR2 from the germline V gene are MNHEY and SMNVEV (reference sequence). J gave up 5 bases and V 7 bases, and 11 bases lay outside the gene matches. CDR3 size: 14 residues. The CDR3 is CASTPGGRGNEQYF. DNA of the CDR3: TGTGCCAGCACCCCAGGCGGGAGAGGGAACGAGCAGTACTTC.

V is TRBV5-1 and J is TRBJ1-1; TRBD1 matches at 7 bases. The germline gives CDR1 SGHRS, CDR2 YFSETQ. The CDR3 covers 16 residues. J gave up 0 bases and V 3 bases, and 8 bases lay outside the gene matches. The CDR3 here is CASSSGRQGLNTEAFF. The CDR3 DNA reads as TGCGCCAGCAGCTCAGGAAGACAGGGATTGAACACTGAAGCTTTCTTT.

The gene calls are TRBV11-2 and TRBJ1-2, with TRBD1 identical over 8 bases. Germline CDR1 is SGHAT and CDR2 is FQNNGV. Trimming removed 5 bases from V and 7 bases from J; junction bases left unmatched: 12. The CDR3 has 15 amino acids. CDR3 DNA: TGTGCCAGCAGCCCGCGGACAGGGTATGAGGCTGGCTACACCTTC. Translation: CASSPRTGYEAGYTF.

This rearrangement joins TRBV15 to TRBJ1-5, with a tentative D call TRBD1 (6 bases). Germline-derived CDR1 and CDR2 are LNHNV and YYDKDF (reference sequence). This CDR3 region has 15 residues. Deletions cut 1 base from V and 1 base from J, with 8 bases between. The chain's CDR3 is CATSRGQGSNQPQHF. The DNA of the CDR3 is TGTGCCACCAGCAGAGGTCAGGGGAGCAATCAGCCCCAGCATTTT.

J is TRBJ1-2 and V is TRBV12-3 or TRBV12-4; weak D call: TRBD1 (5 bases). V was trimmed by 11 bases and J by 4 bases, leaving 14 bases between them. The CDR3 length is 12 residues. CDR3 loop: CAARRDSYGYTF. The CDR3 bases are TGTGCCGCGCGGAGGGACTCCTATGGCTACACCTTC.

The V and J genes are TRBV18 and TRBJ1-4; TRBD1 aligns across 11 bases. Germline V gene sequence: CDR1 KGHSH, CDR2 LQKENI. The V and J ends lost 4 bases and 9 bases, in that order; junction bases with no gene match: 13. The CDR3 is made up of 17 amino acids. This CDR3 is CASSLGTGGGVGKKLFF. CDR3 DNA sequence: TGTGCCAGCTCACTCGGGACAGGGGGAGGCGTCGGCAAAAAACTGTTTTTT.

This clone has a single count. The CDR3 protein is CASSTGTAPWTQYF. CDR3 bases: TGTGCCAGTAGTACTGGGACTGCTCCATGGACCCAGTACTTC. The gene calls are TRBV19 and TRBJ2-5; maybe TRBD2 (6 bases). V lost 4 bases, J lost 7 bases, and 16 bases lay in between. CDR3 length equals 14 residues. Germline V lookup: CDR1 LNHDA, CDR2 SQIVND (reference sequence).

The chain employs TRBV24-1 and TRBJ2-1, with 9 bases that match TRBD2. This CDR3 has 15 amino acids. Germline loops: CDR1 KGHDR, CDR2 SFDVKD. The trim removed 3 bases at V and 8 bases at J, leaving 7 bases unmatched. CDR3 sequence (DNA): TGTGCCACCAGTGATGCGACTAGCGGTATCGATGAGCAGTTCTTC. It translates to CATSDATSGIDEQFF.

V and J are TRBV27 and TRBJ1-4; 7 bases are a match to TRBD1. Germline V gene sequence: CDR1 MNHEY, CDR2 SMNVEV (reference sequence). The CDR3 runs 20 residues. Unmatched junction bases numbered 23, after V lost 10 bases and J lost 0 bases. CDR3 protein: CAIRPGGHRQAASTNEKLFF. DNA of the CDR3: TGTGCCATCCGTCCAGGGGGGCATAGACAGGCGGCCTCAACTAATGAAAAACTGTTTTTT.

The CDR3 is CATSREYYQPQHF. The CDR3 nucleotides read TGTGCCACCAGCAGAGAGTATTATCAGCCCCAGCATTTT. The chain links TRBV15 to TRBJ1-5; no definite D call. Germline V CDR1 and CDR2: LNHNV, YYDKDF (reference sequence). The V end was cut by 0 bases, the J end by 5 bases, with 5 bases between. This CDR3 has 13 residues.

CDR3 region: CASSSTEGRNQPQHF. Written as DNA, the CDR3 is TGTGCCAGCAGTTCGACGGAGGGCCGCAATCAGCCCCAGCATTTT. The chain uses TRBV28 and TRBJ1-5; D remains ambiguous. The CDR3 runs to 15 residues. Germline V gene sequence: CDR1 MDHEN, CDR2 SYDVKM. Trimming pared 4 bases from V and 2 bases from J, leaving 12 bases between. The variable domain in full, completed from reference TRBV28 and TRBJ1-5, reads DVKVTQSSRYLVKRTGEKVFLECVQDMDHENMFWYRQDPGLGLRLIYFSYDVKMKEKGDIPEGYSVSREKKERFSLILESASTNQTSMYLCASSSTEGRNQPQHFGDGTRLSIL.

V and J are TRBV30 and TRBJ1-1, with D tentatively TRBD1 (5 bases). This CDR3 contains 14 residues. Trimming left V 3 bases short and J 4 bases short, with 15 bases between. Germline V gene lookup returns CDR1 GTSNPN and CDR2 SVGIG (reference sequence). The CDR3 region has the DNA TGTGCCTGGAGCCGGGGGGGGTATAGCACTGAAGCTTTCTTT. Translating it yields CAWSRGGYSTEAFF.